Presented here are 9 T cell receptor beta chains from one specimen sequenced in a study of blood T cell repertoires in COVID-19. Sequencing used immunoSEQ multiplex PCR; TCRdb keeps in-frame clones, though not all of them. This table has tens of thousands of clones, roughly 84% appearing once. The sequenced material came from peripheral blood. These receptors all stem from a woman in her forties or fifties with acute or convalescent COVID-19.

This clone was counted between two and nine times. The chain links TRBV10-1 to TRBJ1-1; D unresolved. The CDR3 loop spans 14 amino acids. V lost 0 bases, J lost 5 bases, and 10 bases lay in between. Germline CDR1 reads WNHNN; CDR2 reads SYGVQD (reference sequence). CDR3 coding DNA: TGCGCCAGCAGTGAGTCCTGGGGAGGGACTGAAGCTTTCTTT. Protein sequence: CASSESWGGTEAFF.

The V and J genes are TRBV4-3 and TRBJ2-7, with TRBD2 identical over 9 bases. V lost 1 base, J lost 4 bases, and 2 bases stayed unmatched. From germline, CDR1 is LGHNA and CDR2 YSLEER. The CDR3 is 14 amino acids. CDR3 coding DNA: TGCGCCAGCAGCCAAGGACTAGCGGTTTACGAGCAGTACTTC. Translation: CASSQGLAVYEQYF.

V usage is TRBV3-1 (or the pseudogene TRBV3-2) and J usage is TRBJ2-4; 8 bases fit TRBD2. V was pared by 3 bases and J by 1 base, with 2 bases of the junction left unmatched. The germline V gene encodes CDR1 LGHDT and CDR2 YNNKEL (reference sequence). The CDR3 loop spans 15 amino acids. Here the CDR3 DNA reads TGTGCCAGCAGCCACTCTAGCGGGGCCAAAAACATTCAGTACTTC. Translated, it gives CASSHSSGAKNIQYF.

This chain joins TRBV6-5 and TRBJ1-5; 8 bases are a match to TRBD1. Looked up from germline, CDR1 is MNHEY and CDR2 is SVGAGI. CDR3 length: 15 amino acids. V lost 6 bases to trimming and J lost 7 bases; unmatched junction nucleotides: 11. The CDR3 DNA sequence: TGTGCCAGCAGACTCGGGACGACAGGGGAACAGCCCCAGCATTTT. Its translation: CASRLGTTGEQPQHF.

This sequence joins TRBV2 and TRBJ1-1; TRBD1 aligns across 7 bases. This CDR3 spans 13 amino acids. Germline CDR1 is SNHLY and CDR2 is FYNNEI. Trimming removed 7 bases from V and 0 bases from J; junction bases left unmatched: 2. CDR3 bases: TGTGCCAGCATCGGACAGGTGAACACTGAAGCTTTCTTT. This sequence encodes CASIGQVNTEAFF.

This clone qualifies as medium-sized. The chain links TRBV4-1 to TRBJ2-7, with D perhaps matching TRBD2 (7 bases). Looked up from germline, CDR1 is MGHRA and CDR2 is YSYEKL. CDR3 length equals 16 residues. The germline V and J ends were trimmed by 3 bases and 1 base, with 16 bases remaining between them. The CDR3 nucleotides read TGCGCCAGCAGCCAGGTGGGGGCGGGGGCATCCTACGAGCAGTACTTC. This gives the protein CASSQVGAGASYEQYF.

The V call is TRBV5-4, the J call TRBJ2-5; D remains unclear. The germline V gene has CDR1 SGHNT and CDR2 YYREEE (reference sequence). CDR3 length equals 14 residues. V was shortened by 4 bases and J by 2 bases, with 12 bases between the two germline ends. The CDR3 DNA follows: TGTGCCAGCAGCAACCCAACGACACAAGAGACCCAGTACTTC. This gives the protein CASSNPTTQETQYF.

The gene calls are TRBV4-2 and TRBJ2-1; the match to TRBD2 covers 8 bases. The CDR3 has 17 amino acids. Germline-derived CDR1 and CDR2 are LGHNA and YNFKEQ. V was pared by 1 base and J by 4 bases, with 9 bases of the junction left unmatched. DNA for the CDR3: TGTGCCAGCAGCCAAGGAGGTAGCGGGGCACTTTACAATGAGCAGTTCTTC. Translation: CASSQGGSGALYNEQFF.

The J gene is TRBJ2-2, the V gene TRBV6-4; the match to TRBD2 covers 7 bases. V was pared by 2 bases and J by 0 bases, with 6 bases of the junction left unmatched. CDR3 length: 17 amino acids. Germline V gene data show CDR1 as MRHNA and CDR2 as SNTAGT. Written as DNA, the CDR3 is TGTGCCAGCAGTGACACAGTAGCGGGTGCGAACACCGGGGAGCTGTTTTTT. It translates to CASSDTVAGANTGELFF.